The T cell receptor beta chain under discussion was sequenced for a study of human T cells and chemical hapten exposure. TCRdb independently ran MiXCR on the RACE reads; one entry per CDR3 protein. The sample consists of about 380,000 distinct CDR3 sequences, roughly 4.8% of them appearing once. CDR1 is SGHRS and CDR2 is YFSETQ in the germline V gene. V gave up 0 bases and J gave up 6 bases; unmatched junction bases: 2. The CDR3 consists of 14 residues. The time point was: patch test 1, 2 weeks after DPC sensitization. The treatment is: therapeutic diphenylcyclopropenone sensitization with weekly scalp DPC. Sequencing started from total RNA isolated from unfractionated whole blood.

J is TRBJ2-5 and V is TRBV5-1; 10 nucleotides align to TRBD1. The clonotype comes from a woman in her forties or fifties with alopecia areata. Some clones in this sample may be carry-over from other donors' samples. The starting material was whole blood, obtained in connection with sensitization to the hapten diphenylcyclopropenone (DPC). Here the CDR3 reads CASSLEDRGKTQYF. The CDR3 DNA reads TGCGCCAGCAGCTTGGAGGACAGGGGGAAGACCCAGTACTTC.